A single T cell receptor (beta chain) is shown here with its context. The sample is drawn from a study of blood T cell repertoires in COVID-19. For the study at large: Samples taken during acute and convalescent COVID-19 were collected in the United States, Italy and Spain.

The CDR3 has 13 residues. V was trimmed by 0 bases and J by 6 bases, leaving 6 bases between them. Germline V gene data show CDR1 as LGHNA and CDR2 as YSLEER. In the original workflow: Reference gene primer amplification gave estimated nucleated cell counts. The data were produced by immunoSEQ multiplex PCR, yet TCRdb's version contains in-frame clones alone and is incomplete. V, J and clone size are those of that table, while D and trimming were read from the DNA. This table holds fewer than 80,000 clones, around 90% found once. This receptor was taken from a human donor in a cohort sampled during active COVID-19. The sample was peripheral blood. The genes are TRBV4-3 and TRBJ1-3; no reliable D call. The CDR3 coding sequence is TGCGCCAGCAGCCAAGATAGAGCAAACACCATATATTTT. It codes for CASSQDRANTIYF.